The clone carrying this TCR beta chain was recorded a few times. Its specificity is unknown. From RNA transcripts, TCR beta CDR3 regions were amplified. Carried out on the TCR CDR3, a first-round RT-PCR used the HTBI primer set. MiXCR, run by TCRdb on the multiplex PCR reads, gives a single entry per CDR3 protein. Here the sample spans 210,000 or so distinct CDR3 sequences, over 15% being singletons. Patients between 18 and 65 years old had hyperthyroidism, newly diagnosed and lasting under 2 months. The sample originates from a study of T cells in Graves' hyperthyroidism and ophthalmopathy. General observations from the study: Researchers found most expanded thyroid clonotypes above 0.001 in blood as well. From stable hyperthyroidism, ophthalmopathy was separated by a 13 V-J model. Ophthalmopathy got predicted by the model a median around 6.6 months before its onset.

This clonotype was sampled from a man in his fifties or sixties with Graves' hyperthyroidism. Sequenced sample: blood.

DNA of the CDR3: TGTGCCAGCAGCCCTGGGGGGCCTAGCGCGTCCTACGAGCAGTACTTC. Protein product: CASSPGGPSASYEQYF. This chain connects TRBV9 to TRBJ2-7; either TRBD1 or TRBD2 may supply D (6 bases each). Germline V gives CDR1 SGDLS, CDR2 YYNGEE. V dropped 4 bases and J dropped 1 base, with 18 bases sitting between them. The CDR3 contains 16 residues.